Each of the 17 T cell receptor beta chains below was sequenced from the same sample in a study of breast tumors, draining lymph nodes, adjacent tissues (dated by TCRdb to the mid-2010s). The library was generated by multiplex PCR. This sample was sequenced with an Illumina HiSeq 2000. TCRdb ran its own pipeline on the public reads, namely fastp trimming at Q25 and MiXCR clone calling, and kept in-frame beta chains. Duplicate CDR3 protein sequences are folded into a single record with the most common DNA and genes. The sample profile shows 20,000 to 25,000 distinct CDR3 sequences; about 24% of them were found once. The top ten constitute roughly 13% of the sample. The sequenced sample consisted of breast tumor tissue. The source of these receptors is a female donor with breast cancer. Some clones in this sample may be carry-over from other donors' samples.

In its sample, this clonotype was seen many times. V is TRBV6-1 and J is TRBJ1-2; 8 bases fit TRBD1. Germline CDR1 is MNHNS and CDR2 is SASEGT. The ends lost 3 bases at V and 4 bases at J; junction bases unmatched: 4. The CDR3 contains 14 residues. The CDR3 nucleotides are TGTGCCAGCAGTGAGGACAGGGATTTCTATGGCTACACCTTC. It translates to CASSEDRDFYGYTF.

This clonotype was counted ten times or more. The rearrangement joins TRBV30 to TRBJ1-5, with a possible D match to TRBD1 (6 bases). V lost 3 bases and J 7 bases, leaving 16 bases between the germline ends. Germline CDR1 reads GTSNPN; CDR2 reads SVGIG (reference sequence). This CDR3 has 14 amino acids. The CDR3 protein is CAWRAEQGGQPQHF. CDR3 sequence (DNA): TGTGCCTGGAGGGCAGAACAGGGAGGGCAGCCCCAGCATTTT.

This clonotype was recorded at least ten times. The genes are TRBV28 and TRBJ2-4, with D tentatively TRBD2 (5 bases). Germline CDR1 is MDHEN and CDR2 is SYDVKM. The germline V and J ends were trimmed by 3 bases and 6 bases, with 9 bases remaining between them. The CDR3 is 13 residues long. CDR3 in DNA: TGTGCCAGCAGTTTCTTGGGAGTAAACATTCAGTACTTC. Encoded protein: CASSFLGVNIQYF.

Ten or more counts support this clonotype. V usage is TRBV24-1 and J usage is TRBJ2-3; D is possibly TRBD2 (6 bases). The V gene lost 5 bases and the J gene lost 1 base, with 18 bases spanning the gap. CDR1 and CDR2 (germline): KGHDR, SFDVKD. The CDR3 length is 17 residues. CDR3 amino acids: CATSAHRGWDRTDTQYF. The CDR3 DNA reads TGTGCCACCAGTGCCCACCGGGGGTGGGACCGCACAGATACGCAGTATTTT.

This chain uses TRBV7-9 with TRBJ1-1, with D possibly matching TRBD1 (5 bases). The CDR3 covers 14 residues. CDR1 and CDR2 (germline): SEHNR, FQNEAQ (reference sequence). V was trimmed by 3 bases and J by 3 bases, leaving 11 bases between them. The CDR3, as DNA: TGTGCCAGCAGCTTCCTAGGGGCTGACACTGAAGCTTTCTTT. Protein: CASSFLGADTEAFF.

CDR3 sequence (DNA): TGTGCCAGCAGCCCAAGTGAGGGGTACGAGACCCAGTACTTC. It codes for CASSPSEGYETQYF. The chain joins TRBV9 to TRBJ2-5; perhaps D is TRBD1 or TRBD2 (5 bases each). Germline-derived CDR1 and CDR2 are SGDLS and YYNGEE. V lost 4 bases and J 5 bases, leaving 15 bases between the germline ends. The CDR3 consists of 14 residues.

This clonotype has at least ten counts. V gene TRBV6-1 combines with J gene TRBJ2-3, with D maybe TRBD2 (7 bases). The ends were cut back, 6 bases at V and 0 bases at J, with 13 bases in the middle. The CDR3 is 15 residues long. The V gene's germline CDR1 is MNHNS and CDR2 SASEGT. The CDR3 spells CASSKRGGSTDTQYF. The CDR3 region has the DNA TGTGCCAGCAGCAAAAGGGGGGGTAGCACAGATACGCAGTATTTT.

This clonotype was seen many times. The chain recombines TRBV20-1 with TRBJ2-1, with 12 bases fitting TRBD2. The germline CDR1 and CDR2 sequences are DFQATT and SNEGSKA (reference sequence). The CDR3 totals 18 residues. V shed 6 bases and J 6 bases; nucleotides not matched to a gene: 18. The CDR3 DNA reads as TGCAGTGCCACTAAAAGACTAGCGGGAGTGTTGGGGCCCAATGAGCAGTTCTTC. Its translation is CSATKRLAGVLGPNEQFF.

The CDR3 is CASRVGESSYNEQFF. The CDR3 region has the DNA TGCGCCAGCAGGGTAGGGGAGAGCTCCTACAATGAGCAGTTCTTC. The chain couples TRBV4-1 to TRBJ2-1, with D perhaps being TRBD1 or TRBD2 (5 bases each). This CDR3 has 15 residues. Trimming removed 6 bases at V and 0 bases at J, with 12 bases between. Germline CDR1 reads MGHRA; CDR2 reads YSYEKL.

The DNA of the CDR3 is TGTGCCAGCAGTGAAGCGACTGGATGGGGATCTCTAGCCAAAAACATTCAGTACTTC. Translating it yields CASSEATGWGSLAKNIQYF. This chain uses TRBV6-5 with TRBJ2-4; D not certain. V was pared by 5 bases and J by 0 bases, with 23 bases between. This CDR3 has 19 residues. Germline V lookup: CDR1 MNHEY, CDR2 SVGAGI.

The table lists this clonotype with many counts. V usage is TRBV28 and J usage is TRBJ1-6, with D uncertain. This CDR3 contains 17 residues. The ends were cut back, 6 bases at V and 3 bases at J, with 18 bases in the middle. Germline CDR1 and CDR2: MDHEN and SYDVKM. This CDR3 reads CASSRGFSGLYNSPLHF. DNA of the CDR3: TGTGCCAGCAGCCGCGGATTCTCGGGCCTCTATAATTCACCCCTCCACTTT.

This chain's CDR3 is CSVSGPDGEQYF. DNA of the CDR3: TGCAGTGTTAGTGGCCCTGATGGAGAGCAGTACTTC. The chain couples TRBV20-1 to TRBJ2-7, with D hard to call. The germline V gene has CDR1 DFQATT and CDR2 SNEGSKA (reference sequence). This CDR3 is built from 12 residues. V was clipped by 7 bases and J by 7 bases, with 17 bases between them.

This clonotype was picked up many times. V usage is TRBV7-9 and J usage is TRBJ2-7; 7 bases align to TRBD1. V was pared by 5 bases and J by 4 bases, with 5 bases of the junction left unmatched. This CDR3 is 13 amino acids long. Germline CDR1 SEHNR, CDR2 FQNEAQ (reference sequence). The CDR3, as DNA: TGTGCCAGCAGCCCCACACAGGGGTACGAGCAGTACTTC. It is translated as CASSPTQGYEQYF. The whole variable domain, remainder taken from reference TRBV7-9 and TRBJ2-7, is DTGVSQNPRHKITKRGQNVTFRCDPISEHNRLYWYRQTLGQGPEFLTYFQNEAQLEKSRLLSDRFSAERPKGSFSTLEIQRTEQGDSAMYLCASSPTQGYEQYFGPGTRLTVT.

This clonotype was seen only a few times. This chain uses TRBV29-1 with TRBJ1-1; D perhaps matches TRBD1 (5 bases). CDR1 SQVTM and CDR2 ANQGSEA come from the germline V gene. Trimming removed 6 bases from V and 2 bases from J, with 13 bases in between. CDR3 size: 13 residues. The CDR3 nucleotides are TGCAGCGTACACGGGGCAGCTAACACTGAAGCTTTCTTT. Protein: CSVHGAANTEAFF.

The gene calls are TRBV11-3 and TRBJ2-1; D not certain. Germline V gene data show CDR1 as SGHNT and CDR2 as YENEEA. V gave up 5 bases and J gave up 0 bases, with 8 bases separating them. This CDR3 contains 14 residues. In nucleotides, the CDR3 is TGTGCCAGCAGCAGGGTTAGCTCCTACAATGAGCAGTTCTTC. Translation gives CASSRVSSYNEQFF. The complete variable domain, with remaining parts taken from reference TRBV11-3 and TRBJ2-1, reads EAGVVQSPRYKIIEKKQPVAFWCNPISGHNTLYWYLQNLGQGPELLIRYENEEAVDDSQLPKDRFSAERLKGVDSTLKIQPAELGDSAVYLCASSRVSSYNEQFFGPGTRLTVL.

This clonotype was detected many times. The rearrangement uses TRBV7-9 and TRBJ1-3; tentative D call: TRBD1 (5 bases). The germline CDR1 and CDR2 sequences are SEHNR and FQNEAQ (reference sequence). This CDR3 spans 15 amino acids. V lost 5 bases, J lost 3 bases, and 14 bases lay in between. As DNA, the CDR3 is TGTGCCAGCAGCCCCGCAGGGTTTAGTGGAAACACCATATATTTT. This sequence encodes CASSPAGFSGNTIYF.

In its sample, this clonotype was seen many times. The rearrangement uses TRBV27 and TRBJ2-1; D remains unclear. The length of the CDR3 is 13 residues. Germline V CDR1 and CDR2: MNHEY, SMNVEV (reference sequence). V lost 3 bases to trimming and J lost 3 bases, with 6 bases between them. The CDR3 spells CASSFANYNEQFF. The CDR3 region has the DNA TGTGCCAGCAGTTTCGCCAACTACAATGAGCAGTTCTTC.